This TCR beta chain was retrieved from a study of beta chain features in type 1 diabetes. General study findings and limits: In the patient group, naive, central memory and Treg TCRB repertoires seemed more alike than in the healthy donor group.

Only a few counts were recorded for this clone. Its specificity is unknown. Researchers reported sorting CD4+ naive, central memory, regulatory and stem cell-like memory cells via CD45RO/CCR7/CD25/CD127/CD95/CD27. Expressed TCRB transcripts were sequenced because the isolated RNA had all been reverse transcribed beforehand. Roughly 3.5 million reads per sample on average were obtained from naive, central memory and regulatory T cell samples. The table came from immunoSEQ multiplex PCR; TCRdb's copy has only in-frame clones and leaves some out. This sample has about 320,000 clones, with approximately 14% found just once. Trimming at V came to 6 bases and at J to 4 bases, leaving 5 bases not matched to a gene. From germline, CDR1 is SQVTM and CDR2 ANQGSEA. The CDR3 runs 13 residues.

The receptor was isolated from a man aged 25 to 40 in good health. The sequencing input was central memory CD4+ T cells from blood. The chain employs TRBV29-1 and TRBJ1-3, with 8 nucleotides matching TRBD1. The CDR3 coding sequence is TGCAGCGTCCTTACAGGGGGAGGAAACACCATATATTTT. Amino acid sequence: CSVLTGGGNTIYF.